This TCR beta chain was captured in a study of cytomegalovirus exposure and HLA in healthy donors. Whole-study findings and limits: The investigators catalogued 150 to 200 TCR beta chains as cytomegalovirus-associated. Some public TCRs appeared in many individuals, while most sequences were rare. The classifier reportedly diagnosed cytomegalovirus status with high sensitivity and specificity.

Assay used: immunoSEQ multiplex PCR; TCRdb lists only in-frame clones, some missing. The sample gives 120,000 to 150,000 clones, approximately 86% of which show up once; roughly 4.8% is in the top ten. Germline CDR1 MNHEY, CDR2 SMNVEV (reference sequence). The CDR3 loop spans 15 amino acids. Trimming cost V 4 bases and J 5 bases; bases outside gene matches: 8. Details on this clone: What it binds is unknown.

The chain employs TRBV27 and TRBJ2-7; TRBD2 matches at 10 bases. The sample comprised PBMCs. This TCR was sampled from a man between 18 and 29 years old in good health and CMV-seropositive. DNA of the CDR3: TGTGCCAGCAGTTGGGCTAGCGGGAGCGTCGACGAGCAGTACTTC. Translating gives CASSWASGSVDEQYF.